This T cell receptor (beta chain) originates from a study of blood T cells in healthy people across ages. This clonotype was counted between two and nine times. For the second PCR, which ran for about 7 to 12 cycles, a sample-barcoded 5' primer and a J-beta primer mix were used. TCRdb itself ran the 5' RACE reads through MiXCR, one entry per CDR3 protein. In the table there are approximately 790,000 distinct CDR3 sequences, around 62% of which are singletons. Drawn from each donor were about 9 milliliters of peripheral blood. The ends were cut back, 0 bases at V and 4 bases at J, with 15 bases in the middle. The germline V gene has CDR1 LGHNA and CDR2 YNFKEQ. The CDR3 runs to 16 residues.

This sequence joins TRBV4-2 and TRBJ1-2; D is undetermined. The sequenced material came from blood. The sequence was collected from a man younger than 40 in good health. In nucleotides, the CDR3 is TGTGCCAGCAGCCAAGATAACTTGGCAGAAGGCTATGGCTACACCTTC. It encodes CASSQDNLAEGYGYTF.